Shown below are 3 T cell receptor beta chains from a single sample sequenced in a study of cytomegalovirus exposure and HLA in healthy donors. A multiplex PCR was run with 60 Vbeta primers and 13 Jbeta primers. Generated by immunoSEQ multiplex PCR, the TCRdb table keeps only in-frame clones and is missing some. The sample contains tens of thousands of clones, roughly three quarters of which appear only once. The sequencing input was PBMCs. These receptors were obtained from a male donor in good health and CMV-seronegative.

V and J are TRBV5-6 and TRBJ2-7; 13 positions match TRBD2. There are 17 residues in the CDR3. From germline, CDR1 is SGHDT and CDR2 YYEEEE. The ends lost 1 base at V and 5 bases at J; junction bases unmatched: 9. DNA for the CDR3: TGTGCCAGCAGCTTGTTCCCGGGACTAGCGGGAAGAGACGAGCAGTACTTC. It encodes CASSLFPGLAGRDEQYF.

The V call is TRBV28, the J call TRBJ2-7; 9 nucleotides match TRBD1. After removal of 4 bases from V and 3 bases from J, the junction contained 4 bases not matched to a gene. The CDR3 spans 14 residues. Germline CDR1 is MDHEN and CDR2 is SYDVKM. CDR3: CASSSGQGIYEQYF. CDR3 DNA sequence: TGTGCCAGCAGTTCGGGACAGGGAATCTACGAGCAGTACTTC.

The V and J genes are TRBV19 and TRBJ2-1, with 10 bases lining up with TRBD2. The CDR3 contains 20 residues. V was pared by 0 bases and J by 3 bases, with 14 bases of the junction left unmatched. Germline values: CDR1 LNHDA, CDR2 SQIVND (reference sequence). DNA of the CDR3: TGTGCCAGTAGTATAGATCGAACTAGCGGGAACACACACCGCTACAATGAGCAGTTCTTC. Amino acids: CASSIDRTSGNTHRYNEQFF.